The 17 T cell receptor beta chains given below trace back to one sample, sequenced in a study of T cells in women clearing cervical HPV infection. Generated by immunoSEQ multiplex PCR, the TCRdb table keeps only in-frame clones and is missing some. The sample table includes around 20,000 clones. Sequenced material: blood buffy coat. The receptors were gathered from a woman between 18 and 69 years old with a cervical HPV16 infection that either progressed to CIN3+ or cleared (not recorded which).

Regarding this clone: The observed sequence ends 3 residues before the CDR3 terminus, with the missing tail filled in from the germline J gene. This rearrangement joins TRBV5-4 to TRBJ2-3, with 16 bases lining up with TRBD2. Per the germline V gene, CDR1 is SGHNT and CDR2 is YYREEE (reference sequence). The V segment lost 4 bases and the J segment 8 bases; nucleotides outside the gene matches: 7. CDR3 size: 16 residues. CDR3 residues: CASSAGTSGGAGTQYF. CDR3 DNA (partial): TGTGCCAGCAGCGCGGGGACTAGCGGGGGGGCCGGTACG.

A note on this clone: The sequence runs out 3 residues before the end of the CDR3; the remainder is reconstructed from the germline J gene. The V gene is TRBV7-2, the J gene TRBJ1-2; D might be TRBD1 (6 bases). Germline values: CDR1 SGHTA, CDR2 FQGNSA. The length of the CDR3 is 13 residues. This CDR3 reads CASSLRWDTDYTF. The covered CDR3 bases are TGTGCCAGCAGCTTAAGATGGGACACTGAC.

About this clone itself: The read ends 3 residues early relative to the CDR3; the germline J gene fills the gap. The rearrangement uses TRBV18 and TRBJ2-1, with TRBD1 as a possible D gene (6 bases). The germline V gene has CDR1 KGHSH and CDR2 LQKENI. The CDR3 runs to 15 residues. Trimming removed 3 bases from V and 4 bases from J, with 13 bases in between. The DNA read from the CDR3 is TGTGCCAGCTCACCCACGTTGGGGGCTTACAATGAG. Amino acid sequence: CASSPTLGAYNE. The entire CDR3 protein is CASSPTLGAYNEQFF.

Comments on this clone: The read stops 3 residues short of the end of the CDR3; the missing end is completed from the germline J gene. This CDR3 is also generated by other DNA sequences in the sample. The gene calls are TRBV20-1 and TRBJ2-1; D gene uncertain. Germline V gene sequence: CDR1 DFQATT, CDR2 SNEGSKA (reference sequence). This CDR3 contains 11 residues. Trimming removed 3 bases at V and 7 bases at J, with 7 bases between. The CDR3 spells CSARVGNEQFF. CDR3 bases read: TGCAGTGCTAGGGTAGGGAATGAG.

With respect to this clone: The CDR3 end is not reached by the read, which stops 3 residues before it; the germline J gene fills it in. The chain combines TRBV19 with TRBJ1-2; D might be TRBD1 (5 bases). CDR3 length: 12 residues. Germline-derived CDR1 and CDR2 are LNHDA and SQIVND (reference sequence). The CDR3 DNA, read in part, is TGTGCCAGTAGTCCACGAATGGGGCGC. Translated: CASSPRMGR. The entire CDR3 reads CASSPRMGRYTF.

On this clone: The CDR3 end lies 3 residues beyond the end of the read and is filled in from the germline J gene. V and J are TRBV5-6 and TRBJ1-1, with a tentative D call TRBD1 (6 bases). This CDR3 comprises 14 residues. Between the trimmed V and J ends, which lost 4 bases and 2 bases, there was a span of 12 bases. The germline gives CDR1 SGHDT, CDR2 YYEEEE. This CDR3 reads CASSTGTTNTEAFF. Incomplete CDR3 DNA: TGTGCCAGCAGCACCGGGACAACAAACACTGAA.

A note on this clone: Read sequence stops 3 residues before the CDR3 end, and the germline J gene provides the missing end. This chain joins TRBV20-1 and TRBJ2-5, with TRBD2 as a possible D gene (5 bases). This CDR3 is 14 amino acids long. Germline loops: CDR1 DFQATT, CDR2 SNEGSKA (reference sequence). The V and J ends lost 7 bases and 5 bases respectively, with 20 bases between them. The CDR3 bases that were read are TGCAGTGTTCCGCACCCAAGCGGTACTGAGACC. This sequence encodes CSVPHPSGTET. The whole CDR3 region reads CSVPHPSGTETQYF.

Points on this clone: The sequence runs out 3 residues before the end of the CDR3; the remainder is reconstructed from the germline J gene. The chain links TRBV2 to TRBJ1-6; D unresolved. This CDR3 region has 14 residues. Trimming took off 2 bases at V and 5 bases at J, with 7 bases between the two ends. Germline CDR1 SNHLY, CDR2 FYNNEI. The chain's CDR3 is CASSENIHNSPLHF. CDR3 bases read: TGTGCCAGCAGTGAAAACATCCATAATTCACCC.

With respect to this clone: Coverage ceases 3 residues before the CDR3 finishes, and the germline J gene fills in the end. The chain links TRBV30 to TRBJ1-2; D unresolved. Per germline, CDR1 GTSNPN and CDR2 SVGIG (reference sequence). CDR3 size: 12 residues. CDR3 DNA (partial): TGTGCCTGGAAAGGTATTCCCAATGAC. Translated: CAWKGIPND. The whole CDR3 reads CAWKGIPNDYTF. Complete variable domain (other parts from reference TRBV30 and TRBJ1-2): SQTIHQWPATLVQPVGSPLSLECTVEGTSNPNLYWYRQAAGRGLQLLFYSVGIGQISSEVPQNLSASRPQDRQFILSSKKLLLSDSGFYLCAWKGIPNDYTFGSGTRLTVV.

Frequency places this clone as medium-sized. The CDR3 protein is CASSYFGTGQETQYF. Partial CDR3 DNA: TGTGCCAGCAGTTACTTCGGGACAGGTCAAGAGACC. This chain joins TRBV6-2 or TRBV6-3 and TRBJ2-5, with 8 bases matching TRBD1. The sequenced fragment ends 3 residues before the CDR3 boundary, so the rest is inferred from the germline J gene. The germline V gene has CDR1 MNHEY and CDR2 SVGEGT. The V gene end was trimmed by 1 base and the J gene end by 2 bases; junction bases not matched to a gene: 3. The CDR3 totals 15 residues.

With regard to this clone: Read sequence stops 3 residues before the CDR3 end, and the germline J gene provides the missing end. V usage is TRBV24-1 and J usage is TRBJ2-3; unclear D gene. The CDR3 loop spans 12 amino acids. Looked up from germline, CDR1 is KGHDR and CDR2 is SFDVKD. The V gene lost 4 bases and the J gene lost 7 bases, with 8 bases spanning the gap. This chain's CDR3 is CATSDPTYTQYF. Partial CDR3 DNA: TGTGCCACCAGTGACCCAACATATACG.

Regarding this clone: The read falls 3 residues short of the CDR3 end, and the missing part is taken from the germline J gene. This chain uses TRBV7-3 with TRBJ1-2; unclear D gene. The V gene's germline CDR1 is SGHTA and CDR2 FQGTGA. This CDR3 comprises 13 residues. The CDR3 bases that were read are TGTGCCAGCAGCACCGCAGACACAGATACC. Its protein is CASSTADTDT. The full CDR3 sequence reads CASSTADTDTYTF.

To note about this clone: The read halts 3 residues ahead of the CDR3 end, with the missing end drawn from the germline J gene. V is TRBV12-5 and J is TRBJ2-3; 7 positions agree with TRBD1. The CDR3 has 16 amino acids. V was clipped by 6 bases and J by 0 bases; unmatched bases: 9. Germline lookup yields CDR1 LGHNT and CDR2 FRNRAP. CDR3 DNA, as far as it was read: TGTGCTAGTGGCAGGGACAGTTTTACTAGCACAGATACG. Protein: CASGRDSFTSTDT. The entire CDR3 sequence reads CASGRDSFTSTDTQYF.

Concerning this clone itself: Sequencing ends 3 residues short of the CDR3 end; the germline J gene provides the rest. The chain has TRBV5-1 and TRBJ2-3; TRBD2 agrees at 13 bases. Germline CDR1 is SGHRS and CDR2 is YFSETQ. The CDR3 covers 17 residues. Germline trimming cut 0 bases from V and 1 base from J; bases unmatched to any gene: 2. CDR3 DNA (partial): TGCGCCAGCAGCTTGGGGACTAGCGGGGGCCGCACAGATACG. Its protein product is CASSLGTSGGRTDT. From start to end, the CDR3 is CASSLGTSGGRTDTQYF.

CDR3 DNA, as far as it was read: TGTGCCAGCAGCCCGCCGGGGGTTAACACCGGGGAG. Translated, it gives CASSPPGVNTGE. The complete CDR3 protein is CASSPPGVNTGELFF. The chain carries TRBV7-3 and TRBJ2-2, with D perhaps matching TRBD2 (6 bases). The CDR3 extends 3 residues past the end of the read, so its final part is completed from the germline J gene. Germline V gene sequence: CDR1 SGHTA, CDR2 FQGTGA. This CDR3 is built from 15 residues. V gave up 5 bases and J gave up 2 bases, with 12 bases separating them.

In the case of this clone: The CDR3 is cut off 3 residues early in the read; its end comes from the germline J gene. The chain has TRBV5-4 and TRBJ2-1; a possible D gene is TRBD2 (6 bases). The germline V gene encodes CDR1 SGHNT and CDR2 YYREEE (reference sequence). Trimming removed 0 bases at V and 9 bases at J, with 16 bases between. The CDR3 is 15 residues long. CDR3 bases read: TGTGCCAGCAGCTTGGACCCGGGGGTGGGGGGTGAG. Protein product: CASSLDPGVGGE. The complete CDR3 sequence is CASSLDPGVGGEQFF.

As for this clone: The read halts 3 residues ahead of the CDR3 end, with the missing end drawn from the germline J gene. The chain combines TRBV2 with TRBJ2-1; no clear D gene. Between the trimmed V and J ends, which lost 6 bases and 0 bases, there was a span of 6 bases. The CDR3 covers 13 residues. CDR1 SNHLY and CDR2 FYNNEI come from the germline V gene. The sequenced CDR3 bases are TGTGCCAGCAGGCAGAGCTCCTACAATGAG. Its translation: CASRQSSYNE. The complete CDR3 reads CASRQSSYNEQFF.